The present TCR beta chain was sequenced within a study of cytomegalovirus exposure and HLA in healthy donors. General study results and limits: In most subjects, TCR beta sequences reportedly gave accurate predictions of HLA-A and HLA-B alleles.

Researchers ran the PCR with 60 Vbeta and 13 Jbeta primers. Produced via immunoSEQ multiplex PCR; TCRdb's table is partial and in-frame only. The data hold roughly 120,000 clones, with about 76% observed a single time. Trimming pared 6 bases from V and 7 bases from J, leaving 12 bases between. This CDR3 is 12 amino acids long. From germline, CDR1 is MNHEY and CDR2 SMNVEV (reference sequence). About this clone: Its antigen remains unknown.

The sequence came from a man in his forties or fifties in good health and CMV-seropositive. Sequenced material: PBMCs. The chain combines TRBV27 with TRBJ2-5; D perhaps matches TRBD2 (5 bases). The CDR3 here is CASSLGRGTQYF. The CDR3 region has the DNA TGTGCCAGCAGCTTAGGCCGGGGGACCCAGTACTTC.